The 15 T cell receptor beta chains below come from one sample, sequenced in a study of blood T cells in healthy people across ages. PCR was performed a second time for about 7 to 11 cycles using a sample-barcoded 5' primer and a J-beta primer mix. Each CDR3 protein is one row after TCRdb ran MiXCR on the 5' RACE reads. Of under 1 million distinct CDR3 sequences in the sample, approximately 48% were seen once. Sequences were obtained from blood. The receptors derive from a man aged 55-75 years in good health.

This clonotype has a handful of counts. The rearrangement uses TRBV4-3 and TRBJ2-7, with D unresolved. Trimming shortened V by 0 bases and J by 6 bases, and 12 bases separated the two germline ends. The CDR3 is made up of 14 amino acids. Germline CDR1 LGHNA, CDR2 YSLEER. Here the CDR3 reads CASSQDFLTVEQYF. CDR3 DNA: TGCGCCAGCAGCCAAGATTTTCTGACGGTCGAGCAGTACTTC.

In its sample, this clonotype was seen a few times. This chain connects TRBV10-3 to TRBJ2-7; TRBD2 is a possible D gene (6 bases). Germline V gene sequence: CDR1 ENHRY, CDR2 SYGVKD. The CDR3 consists of 12 residues. Trimming removed 6 bases from V and 3 bases from J, with 9 bases in between. The CDR3 loop is CAISRGVYEQYF. Here the CDR3 DNA reads TGTGCCATCAGCCGCGGGGTCTACGAGCAGTACTTC.

The chain couples TRBV30 to TRBJ2-3; TRBD1 agrees at 7 bases. The V gene end was trimmed by 3 bases and the J gene end by 4 bases; junction bases not matched to a gene: 7. Looked up from germline, CDR1 is GTSNPN and CDR2 is SVGIG (reference sequence). The CDR3 is 14 residues long. The CDR3 is CAWSQGGAADTQYF. The CDR3 DNA reads TGTGCCTGGAGCCAAGGGGGCGCCGCAGATACGCAGTATTTT.

This clonotype has only one observation. The chain couples TRBV6-5 to TRBJ1-1, with D possibly being TRBD1 (6 bases). The CDR3 extends over 12 amino acids. Between the trimmed V and J ends, which lost 5 bases and 5 bases, there was a span of 9 bases. Germline V gene data show CDR1 as MNHEY and CDR2 as SVGAGI. This CDR3 is CASSTGRTEAFF. The CDR3 region has the DNA TGTGCCAGCAGTACAGGGAGGACTGAAGCTTTCTTT.

In this sample, this clonotype turned up once. The junction departs from germline at one end; a sequencing error may be responsible. The rearrangement links TRBV12-3 or TRBV12-4 to TRBJ2-1; tentatively, D is TRBD2 (6 bases). The CDR3 contains 13 residues. The CDR3 sequence: CTSSLKIGSEQFF. The CDR3 bases are TGTACCAGCAGTCTCAAGATCGGGAGTGAGCAGTTCTTC.

The genes are TRBV7-3 and TRBJ2-7; TRBD1 agrees at 12 bases. The J call is in doubt because the DNA end fits TRBJ2-5 better. Germline CDR1 reads SGHTA; CDR2 reads FQGTGA. The CDR3 totals 17 residues. The CDR3 coding sequence is TGTGCCAGCAGCTTGGATCCCCCGGGACAGGGGGCTCAGACCCAGTACTTC. Translating gives CASSLDPPGQGAQTQYF.

V and J are TRBV5-1 and TRBJ2-5; D is possibly TRBD1 (6 bases). Germline V gene lookup returns CDR1 SGHRS and CDR2 YFSETQ. The CDR3 sequence is 15 residues long. The ends were cut back, 0 bases at V and 11 bases at J, with 20 bases in the middle. CDR3 amino acids: CASSLGRGLNNEQYF. The CDR3 nucleotides read TGCGCCAGCAGCTTGGGCAGGGGCTTGAACAATGAGCAGTACTTC.

The chain employs TRBV6-2 or TRBV6-3 and TRBJ2-7; TRBD1 is a possible D gene (5 bases). Per the germline V gene, CDR1 is MNHEY and CDR2 is SVGEGT. The V gene lost 5 bases and the J gene lost 5 bases, with 7 bases spanning the gap. The CDR3 loop spans 11 amino acids. CDR3 loop: CASSQGHEQYF. CDR3 nucleotides: TGTGCCAGCAGTCAGGGTCACGAGCAGTACTTC.

The rearrangement links TRBV12-3 or TRBV12-4 to TRBJ1-6; D perhaps matches TRBD1 (6 bases). Trimming pared 5 bases from V and 7 bases from J, leaving 15 bases between. The CDR3 contains 15 residues. The CDR3 spells CASSPQGGRNSPLHF. The CDR3 coding sequence is TGTGCCAGCAGTCCACAGGGAGGCAGGAATTCACCCCTCCACTTT.

This clonotype was seen a handful of times. Its ends do not fully match the called genes, so a read error is possible. The chain links TRBV7-2 to TRBJ1-6; perhaps TRBD1 as D (5 bases). The germline gives CDR1 SGHTA, CDR2 FQGNSA. This CDR3 is 15 amino acids long. Written as DNA, the CDR3 is TGTGCCAGCAGCTACCGGACCGATTCAGGGTCACCCCCCCACTTT. It translates to CASSYRTDSGSPPHF.

The chain links TRBV6-2 or TRBV6-3 to TRBJ2-7; D gene unclear. Trimming removed 2 bases at V and 2 bases at J, with 10 bases between. This CDR3 contains 14 residues. Germline CDR1 reads MNHEY; CDR2 reads SVGEGT. The CDR3 here is CASSYGHAAYEQYF. CDR3 DNA: TGTGCCAGCAGTTACGGGCACGCCGCCTACGAGCAGTACTTC.

There are a few counts of this clonotype. The chain carries TRBV18 and TRBJ2-5; 10 bases agree with TRBD1. The ends lost 3 bases at V and 11 bases at J; junction bases unmatched: 9. The germline V gene encodes CDR1 KGHSH and CDR2 LQKENI. There are 14 residues in the CDR3. CDR3 amino acids: CASSPPGQGREQYF. CDR3 in DNA: TGTGCCAGCTCACCGCCGGGACAGGGGAGGGAGCAGTACTTC.

This clonotype was detected only a few times. The chain is built from TRBV29-1 and TRBJ1-2, with 7 bases identical to TRBD1. This CDR3 spans 13 amino acids. V lost 7 bases, J lost 3 bases, and 8 bases stayed unmatched. Germline V gene lookup returns CDR1 SQVTM and CDR2 ANQGSEA. The CDR3 sequence is CSDGTVEDYGYTF. In DNA, the CDR3 is TGCAGCGACGGGACAGTGGAGGACTATGGCTACACCTTC.

This clonotype was seen a handful of times. This rearrangement joins TRBV2 to TRBJ1-2, with D possibly being TRBD1 (6 bases). With 0 bases removed from V and 6 bases from J, the gap between germline ends came to 11 bases. The CDR3 spans 14 residues. Germline CDR1 SNHLY, CDR2 FYNNEI. This chain's CDR3 is CASSEALQGDGYTF. The DNA of the CDR3 is TGTGCCAGCAGTGAAGCGCTACAGGGCGATGGCTACACCTTC.

Of note for this clonotype: The DNA is left out, because the CDR3 cannot be placed on it with certainty; the CDR3 is given as TCRdb lists it. The chain joins TRBV12-3 or TRBV12-4 to TRBJ2-1; the table's D call, TRBD1, has no DNA check behind it. The CDR3 is 13 amino acids in total, end residues counted. Here the CDR3 reads CASSTSRGNEQFF.